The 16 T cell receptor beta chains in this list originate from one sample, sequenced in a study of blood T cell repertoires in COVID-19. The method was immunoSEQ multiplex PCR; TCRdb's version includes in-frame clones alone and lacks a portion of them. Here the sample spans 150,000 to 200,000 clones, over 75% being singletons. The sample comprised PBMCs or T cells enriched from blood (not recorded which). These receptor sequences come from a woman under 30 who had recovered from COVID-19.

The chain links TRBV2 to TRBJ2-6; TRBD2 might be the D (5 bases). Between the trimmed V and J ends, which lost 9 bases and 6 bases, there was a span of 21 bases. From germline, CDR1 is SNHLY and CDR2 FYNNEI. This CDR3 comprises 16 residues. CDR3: CASGLFPGAEANVLTF. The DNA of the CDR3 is TGTGCCAGTGGACTTTTCCCCGGTGCAGAGGCCAACGTCCTGACTTTC.

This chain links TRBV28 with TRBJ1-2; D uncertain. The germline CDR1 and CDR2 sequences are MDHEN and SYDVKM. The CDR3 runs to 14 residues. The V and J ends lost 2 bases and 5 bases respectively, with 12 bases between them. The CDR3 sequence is CASSLLAGLYGYTF. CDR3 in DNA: TGTGCCAGCAGTTTACTTGCGGGATTATATGGCTACACCTTC.

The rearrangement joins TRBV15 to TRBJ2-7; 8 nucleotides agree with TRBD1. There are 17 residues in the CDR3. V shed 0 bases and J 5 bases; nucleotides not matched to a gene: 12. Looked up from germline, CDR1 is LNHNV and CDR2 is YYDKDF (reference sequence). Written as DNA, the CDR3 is TGTGCCACCAGCAGAGACCACTTCAGGGGGCGGGCTAACGAGCAGTACTTC. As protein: CATSRDHFRGRANEQYF.

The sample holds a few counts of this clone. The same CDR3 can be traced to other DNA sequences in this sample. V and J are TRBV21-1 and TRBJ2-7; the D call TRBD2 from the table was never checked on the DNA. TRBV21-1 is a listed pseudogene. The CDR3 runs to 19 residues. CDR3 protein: CASSKVRGRAGGPLYEQYF. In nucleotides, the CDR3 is TGTGCCAGCAGCAAAGTTAGGGGTCGAGCGGGGGGGCCTTTGTACGAGCAGTACTTC.

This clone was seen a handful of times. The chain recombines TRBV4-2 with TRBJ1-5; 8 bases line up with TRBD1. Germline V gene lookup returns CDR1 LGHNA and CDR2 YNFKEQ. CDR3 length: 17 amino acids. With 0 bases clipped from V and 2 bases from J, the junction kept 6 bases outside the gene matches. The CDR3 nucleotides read TGTGCCAGCAGCCAAGATAGGGCAGGGGGCCGCAATCAGCCCCAGCATTTT. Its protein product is CASSQDRAGGRNQPQHF.

For the CDR3, the DNA is TGCGCCAGCAGCGAATCAGGTGGGGCGATGAACACTGAAGCTTTCTTT. It specifies CASSESGGAMNTEAFF. This chain connects TRBV5-1 to TRBJ1-1, with D maybe TRBD1 (5 bases). This CDR3 region has 16 residues. Between the trimmed V and J ends, which lost 4 bases and 0 bases, there was a span of 16 bases. The V gene's germline CDR1 is SGHRS and CDR2 YFSETQ.

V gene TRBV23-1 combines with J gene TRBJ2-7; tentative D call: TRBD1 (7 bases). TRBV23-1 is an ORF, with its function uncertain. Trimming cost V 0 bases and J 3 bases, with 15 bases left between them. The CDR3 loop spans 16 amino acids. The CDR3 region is CASSQSARGVVYEQYF. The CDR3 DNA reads TGCGCCAGCAGTCAATCGGCCAGGGGGGTGGTCTACGAGCAGTACTTC.

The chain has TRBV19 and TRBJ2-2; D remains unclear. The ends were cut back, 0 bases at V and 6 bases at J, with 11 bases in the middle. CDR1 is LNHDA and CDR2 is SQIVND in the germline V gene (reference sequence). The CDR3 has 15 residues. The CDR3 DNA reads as TGTGCCAGTAGTATAGATGTCGGGTTTGCCGGGGAGCTGTTTTTT. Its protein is CASSIDVGFAGELFF.

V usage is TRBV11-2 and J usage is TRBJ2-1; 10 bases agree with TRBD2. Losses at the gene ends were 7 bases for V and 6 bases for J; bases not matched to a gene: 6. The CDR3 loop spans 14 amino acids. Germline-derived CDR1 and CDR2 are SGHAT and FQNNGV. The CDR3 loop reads CASTRLAGSNEQFF. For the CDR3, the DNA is TGTGCCAGCACCCGACTAGCGGGTTCCAATGAGCAGTTCTTC.

As DNA, the CDR3 is TGTGCCAGCAGTCAGGTGACTAGCTCCTACGAGCAGTACTTC. Amino acids: CASSQVTSSYEQYF. The chain links TRBV28 to TRBJ2-7; weak D call: TRBD2 (6 bases). Germline-derived CDR1 and CDR2 are MDHEN and SYDVKM. The V end was cut by 5 bases, the J end by 0 bases, with 11 bases between. The CDR3 loop spans 14 amino acids.

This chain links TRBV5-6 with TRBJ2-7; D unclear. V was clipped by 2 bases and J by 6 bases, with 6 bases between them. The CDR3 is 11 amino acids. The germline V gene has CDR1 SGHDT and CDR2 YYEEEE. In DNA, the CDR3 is TGTGCCAGCAGCTTCTACGGCGAGCAGTACTTC. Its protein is CASSFYGEQYF.

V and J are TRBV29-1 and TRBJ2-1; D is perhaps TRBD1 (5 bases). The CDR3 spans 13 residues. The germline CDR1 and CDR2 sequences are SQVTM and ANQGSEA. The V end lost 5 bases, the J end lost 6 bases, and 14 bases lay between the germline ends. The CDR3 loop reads CSVQGVVFNEQFF. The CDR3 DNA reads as TGCAGCGTTCAGGGCGTAGTTTTCAATGAGCAGTTCTTC.

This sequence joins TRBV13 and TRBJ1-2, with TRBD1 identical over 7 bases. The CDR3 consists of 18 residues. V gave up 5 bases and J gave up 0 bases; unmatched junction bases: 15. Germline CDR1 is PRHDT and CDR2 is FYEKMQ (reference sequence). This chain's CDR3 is CASSTITGTDSTNYGYTF. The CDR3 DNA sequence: TGTGCCAGCAGCACCATAACCGGGACAGATAGTACTAACTATGGCTACACCTTC.

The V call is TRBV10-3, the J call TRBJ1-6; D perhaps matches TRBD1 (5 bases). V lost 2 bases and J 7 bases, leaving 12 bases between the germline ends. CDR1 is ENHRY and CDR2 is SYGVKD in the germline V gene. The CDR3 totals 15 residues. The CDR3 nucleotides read TGTGCCATCAGTGAGCCGGGGGGTCCCAATTCACCCCTCCACTTT. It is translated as CAISEPGGPNSPLHF.

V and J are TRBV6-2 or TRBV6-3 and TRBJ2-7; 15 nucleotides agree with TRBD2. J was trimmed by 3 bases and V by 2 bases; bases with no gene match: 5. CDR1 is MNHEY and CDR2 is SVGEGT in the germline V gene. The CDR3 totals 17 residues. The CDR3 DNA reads TGTGCCAGCAGTTACCCCGGACTAGCGGGAGGGAGCTACGAGCAGTACTTC. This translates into CASSYPGLAGGSYEQYF.

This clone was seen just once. The CDR3 region is CASSYINQPQHF. The CDR3 DNA sequence: TGTGCCAGCAGTTACATCAATCAGCCCCAGCATTTT. This rearrangement joins TRBV2 to TRBJ1-5, with D uncertain. CDR3 length: 12 residues. Germline loops: CDR1 SNHLY, CDR2 FYNNEI. V was pared by 5 bases and J by 3 bases, with 5 bases between.